What follows is one T cell receptor beta chain and its context. Some clones are missing from TCRdb's copy, which holds only in-frame ones; the method was immunoSEQ multiplex PCR. This sample carries about 32,000 clones, around 83% of them seen once, and the ten largest clones take around 2.6%. The germline V gene has CDR1 GTSNPN and CDR2 SVGIG (reference sequence). V was cut by 4 bases and J by 0 bases, with 3 bases left in between. The CDR3 totals 11 residues. As to treatment: preoperative locoregional IRX-2 cytokine immunotherapy. Preoperative locoregional IRX-2 cytokine immunotherapy was tested in the phase Ib source study. This sample was taken from a study of preoperative IRX-2 immunotherapy in early breast cancer.

The chain uses TRBV30 and TRBJ1-1; D not resolved. This sample comprised lymph node tissue, obtained from a patient treated with IRX-2 immunotherapy. The sequence was collected from a human donor with breast cancer. DNA of the CDR3: TGTGCCTGGACCTTGAACACTGAAGCTTTCTTT. Protein product: CAWTLNTEAFF.